The 9 T cell receptor beta chains below all came from one sample that was sequenced in a study of cytomegalovirus exposure and HLA in healthy donors. Data came from immunoSEQ multiplex PCR; TCRdb stores just in-frame clones and leaves some out. The data show 250,000 to 400,000 clones, roughly 86% seen once. The specimen sequenced was PBMCs. Source of these receptors: a man aged 25-45 years in good health and CMV-seronegative.

The chain's CDR3 is CATSRSDIRSYEQYF. The CDR3 DNA follows: TGTGCCACCAGCAGATCGGACATCCGCTCCTACGAGCAGTACTTC. J is TRBJ2-7 and V is TRBV15, with D maybe TRBD1 (5 bases). Germline values: CDR1 LNHNV, CDR2 YYDKDF (reference sequence). V lost 2 bases to trimming and J lost 0 bases, with 11 bases between them. The CDR3 runs to 15 residues.

The J gene is TRBJ2-7, the V gene TRBV4-1; no reliable D call. CDR1 and CDR2 from the germline V gene are MGHRA and YSYEKL. The CDR3 runs to 14 residues. The V and J ends lost 1 base and 1 base respectively, with 8 bases between them. Here the CDR3 reads CASSQVAVSYEQYF. The CDR3, as DNA: TGCGCCAGCAGCCAAGTGGCTGTGTCCTACGAGCAGTACTTC.

V and J are TRBV29-1 and TRBJ2-2, with a weak D call TRBD1 (5 bases). V lost 3 bases and J lost 1, with 9 bases in between. The CDR3 is 14 amino acids. Germline CDR1 reads SQVTM; CDR2 reads ANQGSEA. The CDR3 sequence: CSVEARVNTGELFF. CDR3 DNA: TGCAGCGTTGAGGCCAGGGTGAACACCGGGGAGCTGTTTTTT.

As DNA, the CDR3 is TGTGCCAGCAGTTTATTAAACAGCCTCTCCTACAATGAGCAGTTCTTC. Its translation is CASSLLNSLSYNEQFF. The chain links TRBV27 to TRBJ2-1; no reliable D call. The V end was cut by 1 base, the J end by 0 bases, with 10 bases between. This CDR3 is 16 amino acids long. Germline V CDR1 and CDR2: MNHEY, SMNVEV (reference sequence).

The V gene is TRBV19, the J gene TRBJ2-2; maybe TRBD1 (5 bases). The CDR3 length is 15 residues. CDR1 and CDR2 (germline): LNHDA, SQIVND (reference sequence). Trimming pared 3 bases from V and 0 bases from J, leaving 8 bases between. CDR3 amino acids: CASSMGPPNTGELFF. The DNA for the CDR3 is TGTGCCAGTAGTATGGGGCCGCCGAACACCGGGGAGCTGTTTTTT.

This chain connects TRBV6-6 to TRBJ2-5, with a tentative D call TRBD2 (6 bases). CDR1 and CDR2 (germline): MNHNY, SVGAGI (reference sequence). The CDR3 runs to 15 residues. Trimming shortened V by 7 bases and J by 7 bases, and 22 bases separated the two germline ends. The DNA of the CDR3 is TGTGCCAGCATTCGTCTGGCGGGACTCGGTGGGACCCAGTACTTC. It translates to CASIRLAGLGGTQYF.

This chain connects TRBV4-1 to TRBJ1-6; no definite D call. The CDR3 runs 13 residues. Trimming left V 1 base short and J 7 bases short, with 5 bases between. Germline assignment: CDR1 MGHRA and CDR2 YSYEKL. CDR3 coding DNA: TGCGCCAGCAGCCAAGTACTGAATTCACCCCTCCACTTT. Amino acid sequence: CASSQVLNSPLHF.

V gene TRBV7-9 combines with J gene TRBJ1-3, with D perhaps TRBD1 (5 bases). CDR3 length equals 14 residues. In germline, CDR1 is SEHNR, CDR2 FQNEAQ (reference sequence). Trimming pared 3 bases from V and 2 bases from J, leaving 8 bases between. CDR3: CASSFQGPGNTIYF. The DNA for the CDR3 is TGTGCCAGCAGCTTTCAGGGTCCTGGAAACACCATATATTTT. Looking up the rest from reference TRBV7-9 and TRBJ1-3 gives the full variable domain: DTGVSQNPRHKITKRGQNVTFRCDPISEHNRLYWYRQTLGQGPEFLTYFQNEAQLEKSRLLSDRFSAERPKGSFSTLEIQRTEQGDSAMYLCASSFQGPGNTIYFGEGSWLTVV.

The chain is built from TRBV4-1 and TRBJ1-1; 7 nucleotides align to TRBD1. Germline CDR1 reads MGHRA; CDR2 reads YSYEKL. Losses at the gene ends were 0 bases for V and 4 bases for J; bases not matched to a gene: 5. The CDR3 is 15 amino acids. Here the CDR3 DNA reads TGCGCCAGCAGCCAAGATCAGGGGGTGGGCACTGAAGCTTTCTTT. It translates to CASSQDQGVGTEAFF.